This TCR beta chain comes out of a study of shared clonotypes between healthy human individuals. Study-wide results and caveats: Across several donors, naive CD4 shared 5% to 6%, naive CD8 more than 3%, memory CD4 over 2%, memory CD8 0.35% to 0.5%.

V was cut by 6 bases and J by 8 bases, with 19 bases left in between. There are 15 residues in the CDR3. Germline-derived CDR1 and CDR2 are MGHRA and YSYEKL. Cells designated naive CD8 were CD45RO-negative and were positively selected for CCR7, with terminally differentiated effector memory CD45RA+ cells excluded. Deep-level assay runs were performed. Here immunoSEQ multiplex PCR was the method, and the copy in TCRdb shows in-frame clones only, minus some. The data show about 580,000 clones, 98% seen once. A word on this clone: Antigen unknown.

The sequence was collected from a man aged 25-45 years in good health. The sample comprised naive CD8+ T cells sorted from blood. This sequence joins TRBV4-1 and TRBJ1-4, with a possible D match to TRBD1 (5 bases). The CDR3 protein is CASRTQGTSREKLFF. The CDR3 DNA sequence: TGCGCCAGCAGGACCCAGGGAACCAGTAGGGAAAAACTGTTTTTT.